This record concerns one T cell receptor (beta chain) sequence. The sample originates from a study of early T cells in non-severe SARS-CoV-2 infection. The CDR3 runs to 13 residues. Looked up from germline, CDR1 is SGHRS and CDR2 is YFSETQ. Unmatched junction bases numbered 1, after V lost 0 bases and J lost 5 bases. TCRdb fed the 5' RACE reads into MiXCR, producing one record per CDR3 protein. This table holds more than 90,000 distinct CDR3 sequences, 11% found once. The chain employs TRBV5-1 and TRBJ2-5; TRBD2 matches 7 bases. The sequence was collected from an adult who was a healthcare worker with PCR-confirmed SARS-CoV-2 infection or an uninfected control (not recorded which). Sequenced input: whole blood. The CDR3, as DNA: TGCGCCAGCAGCTTGGCACTAGCGGAGACCCAGTACTTC. Amino acid sequence: CASSLALAETQYF.